Sequencing of this TCR beta chain was carried out in a study of T cells in Graves' hyperthyroidism and ophthalmopathy. Study findings and constraints: It was a median approximately 6 months before onset that the model predicted ophthalmopathy.

This clonotype was seen repeatedly, ten times or more. What it recognizes is unknown. Orbital computed tomography and thyroid ultrasound, together with serum TRAb and thyroxine and clinical symptoms, were used for diagnoses. Fresh 10 ml peripheral blood yielded PBMCs. From germline, CDR1 is SNHLY and CDR2 FYNNEI. The trim removed 7 bases at V and 6 bases at J, leaving 9 bases unmatched. The CDR3 extends over 15 amino acids. Amplification of TCR beta CDR3 regions was performed using RNA transcripts as template. Primed by the HTBI set, a first-round RT-PCR was run on the TCR CDR3. TCRdb re-called the multiplex PCR reads with MiXCR, one entry per CDR3 protein. The sample lists hundreds of thousands of distinct CDR3 sequences, 38% occurring once.

The chain carries TRBV2 and TRBJ1-4, with 9 nucleotides matching TRBD1. What was sequenced was blood. The origin of this receptor is a man aged 18 to 30 with Graves' hyperthyroidism. The CDR3, as DNA: TGTGCCAGCAACCGGGGGACAGGGCAGCATGAAAAACTGTTTTTT. Translating gives CASNRGTGQHEKLFF.